These T cell receptor beta chains were read from a single sample in a study of blood T cell repertoires in COVID-19. Sequencing used immunoSEQ multiplex PCR; TCRdb keeps in-frame clones, though not all of them. The sample consists of around 150,000 clones, roughly four fifths of them appearing once. The sequenced material came from peripheral blood. The source of these receptors is a woman of 80 years or more with acute or convalescent COVID-19. Both conserved end residues are part of each CDR3. The D gene is left open where the match is weak. Where a row states a size, it is once, few, many or the class of an expanded clone; other rows omit it.

abundance	j_gene	d_gene	v_gene	CDR3nt	CDR3aa
once	TRBJ2-5	TRBD2	TRBV28	TGTGCCAGCACCAAACTGCCGGGGGGCCAAGAGACCCAGTACTTC	CASTKLPGGQETQYF
.	TRBJ2-7	TRBD2	TRBV6-2/TRBV6-3	TGTGCCAGCAGTTACTCGATTGCTAGCGGGAGGGCCGGCACCTACGAGCAGTACTTC	CASSYSIASGRAGTYEQYF
.	TRBJ1-3	TRBD1	TRBV3-1/TRBV3-2	TGTGCCAGCAGCCAAGTGGGGACAGGGGCTGGAAACACCATATATTTT	CASSQVGTGAGNTIYF
.	TRBJ1-5	TRBD1	TRBV27	TGTGCCAGCAGACCCATAAGGACAGGGCGTTACAATCAGCCCCAGCATTTT	CASRPIRTGRYNQPQHF
few	TRBJ2-7	.	TRBV28	TGTGCCAGCAGTTTAGTCCCTAGCGCACGACCCTACGAGCAGTACTTC	CASSLVPSARPYEQYF
.	TRBJ1-1	.	TRBV5-1	TGCGCCAGCAGCTTGGACAGATTGAACACTGAAGCTTTCTTT	CASSLDRLNTEAFF
.	TRBJ2-2	.	TRBV5-1	TGCGCCAGCAGCGTACAGGGTCCCGGGGAGCTGTTTTTT	CASSVQGPGELFF
.	TRBJ2-3	.	TRBV3-1/TRBV3-2	TGTGCCAGCAGCTATTACGGAGATACGCAGTATTTT	CASSYYGDTQYF
.	TRBJ2-1	TRBD2	TRBV6-6	TGTGCCAGCAGTGCAAGCGGGGGGGCCCCCGATGAGCAGTTCTTC	CASSASGGAPDEQFF
few	TRBJ2-3	TRBD2	TRBV9	TGTGCCAGCAGCGTAGGGCGGGGGGGCCTTGGCACAGATACGCAGTATTTT	CASSVGRGGLGTDTQYF
.	TRBJ2-7	.	TRBV4-1	TGCGCCAGCAGCCAAGGCTGGGGCGACTTAAAGTACGAGCAGTACTTC	CASSQGWGDLKYEQYF
.	TRBJ1-2	.	TRBV4-3	TGCGCCAGCAGCCAAGTGGGGCAGGGCTATGGCTACACCTTC	CASSQVGQGYGYTF
.	TRBJ1-4	TRBD1	TRBV28	TGTGCCAGCAGGAACCAGGGGGCGGAAGAAAAACTGTTTTTT	CASRNQGAEEKLFF
.	TRBJ1-6	.	TRBV3-1/TRBV3-2	TGTGCCAGCAGCCAATCTTTGACCGATAGGGGTTCACCCCTCCACTTT	CASSQSLTDRGSPLHF
.	TRBJ1-3	.	TRBV4-1	TGCGCCAGCAGCCAAGATCAAATGGGGGGCTCTGGAAACACCATATATTTT	CASSQDQMGGSGNTIYF
.	TRBJ1-4	TRBD1	TRBV29-1	TGCAGCGCATCCTTACCAGGGACAGAAGAAAAACTGTTTTTT	CSASLPGTEEKLFF
.	TRBJ2-7	TRBD2	TRBV2	TGTGCCAGCAGTGAAGAGCCGGGACTAGCGGGACGGCAGTACTTC	CASSEEPGLAGRQYF